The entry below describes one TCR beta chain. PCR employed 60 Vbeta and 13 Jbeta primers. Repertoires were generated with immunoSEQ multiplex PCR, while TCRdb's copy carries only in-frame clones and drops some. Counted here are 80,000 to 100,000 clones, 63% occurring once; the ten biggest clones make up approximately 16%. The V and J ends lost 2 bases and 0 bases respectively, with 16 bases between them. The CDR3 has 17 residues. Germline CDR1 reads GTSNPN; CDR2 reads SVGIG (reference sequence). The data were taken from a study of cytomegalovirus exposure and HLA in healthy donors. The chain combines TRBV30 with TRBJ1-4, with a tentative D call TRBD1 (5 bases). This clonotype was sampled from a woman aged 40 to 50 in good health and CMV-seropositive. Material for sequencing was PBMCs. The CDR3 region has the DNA TGTGCCTGGAGTCTCCGACGTTGGGGGGCAACTAATGAAAAACTGTTTTTT. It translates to CAWSLRRWGATNEKLFF.